Below are 24 T cell receptor beta chains sequenced from a single sample in a study of cytotoxic CD8 clonotypes in ibrutinib-treated CLL. The data were produced by immunoSEQ multiplex PCR, yet TCRdb's version contains in-frame clones alone and is incomplete. In the table there are a few hundred thousand clones, around 66% of which are singletons. Sequencing was performed on PBMCs, taken after 36 months of ibrutinib treatment. These TCRs come from a human donor with chronic lymphocytic leukemia.

The CDR3 is CASSLGVGGYTF. In nucleotides, the CDR3 is TGTGCCAGCAGCTTGGGGGTCGGCGGCTACACCTTC. The chain employs TRBV5-4 and TRBJ1-2; D is ambiguous. V was trimmed by 0 bases and J by 8 bases, leaving 8 bases between them. The length of the CDR3 is 12 residues. Germline values: CDR1 SGHNT, CDR2 YYREEE (reference sequence).

For the CDR3, the DNA is TGTGCCAGTAGTAAACAGGGGTTTACTGAGCAGTTCTTC. Translated: CASSKQGFTEQFF. V usage is TRBV19 and J usage is TRBJ2-1, with 7 positions matching TRBD1. The length of the CDR3 is 13 residues. The junction had 6 bases not matched to a gene; V was cut back by 4 bases and J by 9 bases. Germline V gene data show CDR1 as LNHDA and CDR2 as SQIVND (reference sequence).

This clone was seen a few times. The rearrangement uses TRBV5-1 and TRBJ1-2, with a possible D match to TRBD1 (5 bases). Germline values: CDR1 SGHRS, CDR2 YFSETQ. Deletions cut 5 bases from V and 2 bases from J, with 13 bases between. The CDR3 is 14 residues long. Written as DNA, the CDR3 is TGCGCCAGCAGAAGACAGACGGAGAACTATGGCTACACCTTC. Amino acids: CASRRQTENYGYTF.

The gene calls are TRBV5-4 and TRBJ2-3; D could derive from TRBD1 or TRBD2 (5 bases each). Germline V lookup: CDR1 SGHNT, CDR2 YYREEE (reference sequence). CDR3 length: 14 residues. The V end was cut by 4 bases, the J end by 2 bases, with 11 bases between. This CDR3 is CASSPGAYTDTQYF. The CDR3 DNA reads TGTGCCAGCAGCCCCGGGGCCTACACAGATACGCAGTATTTT.

The rearrangement links TRBV9 to TRBJ2-1, with D tentatively TRBD2 (5 bases). V lost 0 bases and J lost 0, with 10 bases in between. The CDR3 is 16 amino acids. Germline CDR1 reads SGDLS; CDR2 reads YYNGEE. The CDR3 reads CASSVEGRFSYNEQFF. CDR3 nucleotide sequence: TGTGCCAGCAGCGTAGAAGGGAGATTCTCCTACAATGAGCAGTTCTTC.

This chain links TRBV29-1 with TRBJ2-1, with 10 positions matching TRBD2. CDR3 length: 15 amino acids. Germline V gene lookup returns CDR1 SQVTM and CDR2 ANQGSEA. After removal of 2 bases from V and 3 bases from J, the junction contained 4 bases not matched to a gene. CDR3 loop: CSVEPLAGLYNEQFF. DNA of the CDR3: TGCAGCGTTGAACCACTAGCGGGGCTCTACAATGAGCAGTTCTTC.

A few counts support this clone. V and J are TRBV5-1 and TRBJ2-1; perhaps TRBD2 as D (5 bases). This CDR3 is 15 amino acids long. Germline V CDR1 and CDR2: SGHRS, YFSETQ. V lost 0 bases, J lost 4 bases, and 11 bases lay in between. The CDR3 sequence: CASSLAGNTYNEQFF. The DNA for the CDR3 is TGCGCCAGCAGCTTGGCGGGGAACACTTACAATGAGCAGTTCTTC.

The rearrangement links TRBV7-6 to TRBJ1-1; D may be TRBD1 (5 bases). Trimming took 5 bases from V and 4 from J, leaving 14 bases between them. CDR3 length equals 14 residues. Germline CDR1 SGHVS, CDR2 FNYEAQ. CDR3 residues: CASSMGTGGTEAFF. In DNA form, the CDR3 reads TGTGCCAGCAGCATGGGTACGGGGGGCACTGAAGCTTTCTTT.

The chain links TRBV7-8 to TRBJ2-1; 10 bases align to TRBD1. Germline lookup yields CDR1 SGHVS and CDR2 FQNEAQ. V shed 5 bases and J 7 bases; nucleotides not matched to a gene: 5. There are 14 residues in the CDR3. CDR3 nucleotides: TGTGCCAGCAGCCTGACAGGGGGCAGGAATGAGCAGTTCTTC. The encoded protein is CASSLTGGRNEQFF.

This clone was picked up a small number of times. The rearrangement links TRBV6-5 to TRBJ1-2; TRBD1 matches 8 bases. This CDR3 contains 16 residues. Trimming at V came to 2 bases and at J to 6 bases, leaving 11 bases not matched to a gene. Germline CDR1 is MNHEY and CDR2 is SVGAGI. CDR3 DNA sequence: TGTGCCAGCAGTTACCTCATCTGGGGACAGGTCGATGGCTACACCTTC. Protein product: CASSYLIWGQVDGYTF.

The CDR3 spells CSVRSRGTNEKLFF. Written as DNA, the CDR3 is TGCAGCGTTCGCTCACGGGGCACTAATGAAAAACTGTTTTTT. This sequence joins TRBV29-1 and TRBJ1-4; perhaps TRBD1 as D (5 bases). The V end lost 5 bases, the J end lost 2 bases, and 12 bases lay between the germline ends. The CDR3 has 14 residues. CDR1 is SQVTM and CDR2 is ANQGSEA in the germline V gene.

J is TRBJ2-7 and V is TRBV23-1; D call uncertain. TRBV23-1 is known as an ORF, though its function is uncertain. V was clipped by 3 bases and J by 7 bases, with 7 bases between them. This CDR3 spans 11 amino acids. DNA of the CDR3: TGCGCCAGCAGTCATAGGTGGGAGCAGTACTTC. Residues: CASSHRWEQYF.

Of note for this clone: Within the sample, other DNA sequences also encode this same CDR3. The rearrangement joins TRBV7-2 to TRBJ2-5, with unresolved D. CDR3 length equals 12 residues. CDR1 and CDR2 (germline): SGHTA, FQGNSA. Trimming took 1 base from V and 5 from J, leaving 5 bases between them. In nucleotides, the CDR3 is TGTGCCAGCAGCTTAGTTGGTGAGACCCAGTACTTC. Residues: CASSLVGETQYF.

The rearrangement links TRBV29-1 to TRBJ2-1; 14 nucleotides agree with TRBD2. V shed 5 bases and J 12 bases; nucleotides not matched to a gene: 12. Germline-derived CDR1 and CDR2 are SQVTM and ANQGSEA. The CDR3 consists of 15 residues. CDR3 DNA: TGCAGCGTTTTAGTCGGACTAGCGGGAGGCATGGGGCAGTTCTTC. Encoded protein: CSVLVGLAGGMGQFF.

V is TRBV7-9 and J is TRBJ2-1; 11 nucleotides agree with TRBD2. V lost 5 bases and J lost 3; bases outside the gene matches: 6. CDR1 is SEHNR and CDR2 is FQNEAQ in the germline V gene (reference sequence). The CDR3 is 16 amino acids. CDR3 coding DNA: TGTGCCAGCAGCACTCTAGCGGGGGGCCACTACAATGAGCAGTTCTTC. Translation: CASSTLAGGHYNEQFF.

The chain uses TRBV27 and TRBJ2-3; D is undetermined. The V and J ends lost 3 bases and 2 bases respectively, with 6 bases between them. CDR3 length: 13 amino acids. Germline loops: CDR1 MNHEY, CDR2 SMNVEV (reference sequence). CDR3 loop: CASSFSVTDTQYF. The CDR3 DNA reads TGTGCCAGCAGTTTCTCCGTCACAGATACGCAGTATTTT.

V and J are TRBV23-1 and TRBJ2-7; 7 bases agree with TRBD1. TRBV23-1 is an ORF, and what it does is uncertain. Trimming at V came to 0 bases and at J to 4 bases, leaving 6 bases not matched to a gene. This CDR3 is 15 amino acids long. The DNA of the CDR3 is TGCGCCAGCAGTCAATCCCAGGGGGACACTTACGAGCAGTACTTC. As protein: CASSQSQGDTYEQYF.

Only one count was recorded for this clone. This chain links TRBV27 with TRBJ1-5; D ambiguous. From germline, CDR1 is MNHEY and CDR2 SMNVEV (reference sequence). The germline V and J ends were trimmed by 5 bases and 5 bases, with 16 bases remaining between them. The CDR3 is made up of 15 amino acids. The CDR3 sequence is CASSPLGNNDQPQHF. CDR3 nucleotides: TGTGCCAGCAGTCCGTTGGGAAACAATGATCAGCCCCAGCATTTT.

This clone was observed once. The chain couples TRBV29-1 to TRBJ2-6, with unresolved D. The CDR3 loop spans 13 amino acids. Germline V CDR1 and CDR2: SQVTM, ANQGSEA. Trimming cost V 4 bases and J 2 bases, with 6 bases left between them. The CDR3 sequence is CSVGAAGANVLTF. The CDR3 nucleotides read TGCAGCGTTGGGGCAGCTGGGGCCAACGTCCTGACTTTC.

This clone was seen only once. The chain has TRBV13 and TRBJ1-2, with D tentatively TRBD1 (6 bases). Trimming took off 4 bases at V and 8 bases at J, with 23 bases between the two ends. Germline values: CDR1 PRHDT, CDR2 FYEKMQ (reference sequence). The CDR3 spans 16 residues. This CDR3 reads CASSSHEGEVVNGYTF. The DNA of the CDR3 is TGTGCCAGCAGCTCCCACGAGGGGGAGGTGGTGAACGGCTACACCTTC.

This clone was detected only a few times. V is TRBV27 and J is TRBJ2-1; 7 nucleotides line up with TRBD1. CDR3 length: 15 amino acids. With 2 bases clipped from V and 2 bases from J, the junction kept 3 bases outside the gene matches. CDR1 MNHEY and CDR2 SMNVEV come from the germline V gene (reference sequence). CDR3 in amino acids: CASSLEGTAYNEQFF. The CDR3 DNA is TGTGCCAGCAGTTTAGAGGGGACAGCCTACAATGAGCAGTTCTTC.

This CDR3 reads CASSLPGGALAKNIQYF. CDR3 DNA sequence: TGCGCCAGCAGCTTACCTGGAGGGGCGCTAGCCAAAAACATTCAGTACTTC. V and J are TRBV5-1 and TRBJ2-4; D possibly corresponds to TRBD2 (6 bases). Germline assignment: CDR1 SGHRS and CDR2 YFSETQ. The CDR3 extends over 17 amino acids. V was trimmed by 2 bases and J by 0 bases, leaving 15 bases between them.

This clone was recorded only once. This rearrangement joins TRBV4-1 to TRBJ1-3, with 7 nucleotides matching TRBD1. After removal of 4 bases from V and 4 bases from J, the junction contained 7 bases not matched to a gene. Looked up from germline, CDR1 is MGHRA and CDR2 is YSYEKL. The CDR3 consists of 15 residues. The CDR3 is CASSRSDRTGNTIYF. The CDR3 DNA follows: TGCGCCAGCAGCCGGTCGGACAGGACGGGAAACACCATATATTTT.

This clone showed up just once. The rearrangement joins TRBV5-6 to TRBJ2-3; 11 bases align to TRBD2. V was pared by 3 bases and J by 2 bases, with 5 bases of the junction left unmatched. Germline CDR1 and CDR2: SGHDT and YYEEEE. The CDR3 extends over 16 amino acids. CDR3: CASSWGLADHTDTQYF. In DNA form, the CDR3 reads TGTGCCAGCAGCTGGGGACTAGCGGACCACACAGATACGCAGTATTTT.